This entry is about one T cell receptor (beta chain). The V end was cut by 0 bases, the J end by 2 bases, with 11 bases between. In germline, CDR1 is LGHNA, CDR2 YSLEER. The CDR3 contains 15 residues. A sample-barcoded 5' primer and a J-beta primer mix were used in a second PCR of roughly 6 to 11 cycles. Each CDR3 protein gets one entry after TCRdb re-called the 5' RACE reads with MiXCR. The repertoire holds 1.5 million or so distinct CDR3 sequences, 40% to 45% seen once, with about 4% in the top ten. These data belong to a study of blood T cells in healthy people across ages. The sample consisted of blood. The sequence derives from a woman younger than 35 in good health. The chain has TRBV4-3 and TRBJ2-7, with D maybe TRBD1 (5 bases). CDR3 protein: CASSQDLGAAYEQYF. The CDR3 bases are TGCGCCAGCAGCCAAGATTTAGGGGCGGCCTACGAGCAGTACTTC.